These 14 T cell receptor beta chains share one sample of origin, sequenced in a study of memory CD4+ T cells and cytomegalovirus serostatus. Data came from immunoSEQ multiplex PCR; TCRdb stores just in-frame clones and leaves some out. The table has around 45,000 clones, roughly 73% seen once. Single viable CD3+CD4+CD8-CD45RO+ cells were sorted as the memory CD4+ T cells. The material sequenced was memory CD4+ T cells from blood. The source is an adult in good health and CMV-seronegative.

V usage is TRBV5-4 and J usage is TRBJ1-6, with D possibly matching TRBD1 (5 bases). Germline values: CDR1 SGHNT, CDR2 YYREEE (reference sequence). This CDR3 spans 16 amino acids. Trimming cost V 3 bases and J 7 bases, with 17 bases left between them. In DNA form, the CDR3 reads TGTGCCAGCAGCTCCCCTGAGGGGCACCCGAATTCACCCCTCCACTTT. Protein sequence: CASSSPEGHPNSPLHF.

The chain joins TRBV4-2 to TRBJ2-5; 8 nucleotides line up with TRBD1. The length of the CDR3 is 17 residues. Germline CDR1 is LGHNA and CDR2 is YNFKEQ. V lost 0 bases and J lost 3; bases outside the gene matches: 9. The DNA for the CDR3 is TGTGCCAGCAGCCAAGAGGTTCCCGGGACAGGAAAAGAGACCCAGTACTTC. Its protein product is CASSQEVPGTGKETQYF.

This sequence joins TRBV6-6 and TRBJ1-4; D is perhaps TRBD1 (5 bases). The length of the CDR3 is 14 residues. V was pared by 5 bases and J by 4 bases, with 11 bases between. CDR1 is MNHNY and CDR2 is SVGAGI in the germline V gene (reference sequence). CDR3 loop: CASSLGRLNEKLFF. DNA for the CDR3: TGTGCCAGCAGTCTGGGACGGCTTAATGAAAAACTGTTTTTT.

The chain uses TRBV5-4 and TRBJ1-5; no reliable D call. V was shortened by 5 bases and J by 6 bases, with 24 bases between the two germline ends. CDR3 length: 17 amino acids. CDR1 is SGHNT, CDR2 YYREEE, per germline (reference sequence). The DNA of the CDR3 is TGTGCCAGCAGTCTAGACACCCGCGGGGTTGTGTCTCAGCCCCAGCATTTT. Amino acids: CASSLDTRGVVSQPQHF.

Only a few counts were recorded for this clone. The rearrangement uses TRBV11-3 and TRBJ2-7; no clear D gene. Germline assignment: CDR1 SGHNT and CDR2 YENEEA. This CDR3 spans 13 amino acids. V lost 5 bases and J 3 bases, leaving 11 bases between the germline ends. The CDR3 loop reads CASSTDADYEQYF. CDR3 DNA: TGTGCCAGCAGCACGGACGCAGACTACGAGCAGTACTTC.

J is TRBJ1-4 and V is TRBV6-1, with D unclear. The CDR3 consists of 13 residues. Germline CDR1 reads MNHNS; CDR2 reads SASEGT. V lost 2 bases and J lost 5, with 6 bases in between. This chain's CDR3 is CASSERRNEKLFF. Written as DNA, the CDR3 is TGTGCCAGCAGTGAACGACGAAATGAAAAACTGTTTTTT.

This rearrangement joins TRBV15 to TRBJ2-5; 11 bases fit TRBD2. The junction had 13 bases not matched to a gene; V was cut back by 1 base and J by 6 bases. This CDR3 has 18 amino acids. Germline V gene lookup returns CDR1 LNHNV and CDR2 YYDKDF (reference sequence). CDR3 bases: TGTGCCACCAGCAGAGTAGCTAATAGCGGGGGGGCCACGAAGACCCAGTACTTC. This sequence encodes CATSRVANSGGATKTQYF.

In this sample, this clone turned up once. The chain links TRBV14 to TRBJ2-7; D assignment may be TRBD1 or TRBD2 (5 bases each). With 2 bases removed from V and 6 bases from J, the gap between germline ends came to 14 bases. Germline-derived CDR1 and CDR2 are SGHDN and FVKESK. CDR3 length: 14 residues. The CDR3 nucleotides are TGTGCCAGCAGCCAATCATCCTTTGGGACCGAGCAGTACTTC. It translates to CASSQSSFGTEQYF.

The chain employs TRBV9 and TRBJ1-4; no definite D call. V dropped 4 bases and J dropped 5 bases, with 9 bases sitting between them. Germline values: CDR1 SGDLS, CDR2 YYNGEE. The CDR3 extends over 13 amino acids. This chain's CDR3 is CASSPLPNEKLFF. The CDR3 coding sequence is TGTGCCAGCAGCCCGCTCCCCAATGAAAAACTGTTTTTT.

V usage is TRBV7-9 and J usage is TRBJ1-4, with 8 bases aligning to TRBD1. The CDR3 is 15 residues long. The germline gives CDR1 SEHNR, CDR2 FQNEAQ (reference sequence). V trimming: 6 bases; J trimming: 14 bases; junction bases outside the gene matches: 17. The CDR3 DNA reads TGTGCCAGCAGTGACTCGGGGACAGGAGTAGAAGGTCTGTTTTTT. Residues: CASSDSGTGVEGLFF.

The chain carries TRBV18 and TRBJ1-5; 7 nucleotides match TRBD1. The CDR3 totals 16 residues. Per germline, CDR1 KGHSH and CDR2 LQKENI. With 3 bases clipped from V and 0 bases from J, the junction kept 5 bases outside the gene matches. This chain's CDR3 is CASSPGQENSNQPQHF. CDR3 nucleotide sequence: TGTGCCAGCTCACCTGGACAGGAAAATAGCAATCAGCCCCAGCATTTT.

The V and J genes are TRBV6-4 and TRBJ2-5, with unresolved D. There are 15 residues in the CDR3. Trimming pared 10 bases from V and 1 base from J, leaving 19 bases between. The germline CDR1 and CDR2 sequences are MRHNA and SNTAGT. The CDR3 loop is CATPFPDLGQETQYF. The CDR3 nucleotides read TGTGCCACCCCGTTTCCGGATCTAGGCCAAGAGACCCAGTACTTC.

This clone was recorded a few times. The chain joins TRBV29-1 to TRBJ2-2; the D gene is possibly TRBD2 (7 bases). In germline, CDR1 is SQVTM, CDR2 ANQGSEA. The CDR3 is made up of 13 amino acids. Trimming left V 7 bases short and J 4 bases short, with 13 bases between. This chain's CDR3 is CSGWRGGTGELFF. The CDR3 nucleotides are TGCAGCGGCTGGAGGGGGGGCACCGGGGAGCTGTTTTTT.

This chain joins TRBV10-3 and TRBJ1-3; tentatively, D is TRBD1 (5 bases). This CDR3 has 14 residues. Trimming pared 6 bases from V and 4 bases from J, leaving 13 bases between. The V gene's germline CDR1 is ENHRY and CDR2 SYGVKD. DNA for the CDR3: TGTGCCATCAGAGCCGGGACTGGGGGAAACACCATATATTTT. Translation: CAIRAGTGGNTIYF.